The T cell receptor (beta chain) under discussion was sequenced for a study of Ad26.COV2.S vaccination and SARS-CoV-2 variants. V lost 3 bases, J lost 6 bases, and 9 bases lay in between. The CDR3 sequence is 13 residues long. Per germline, CDR1 SGHDN and CDR2 FVKESK. The treatment denotes: approximately 18 received Ad26.COV2.S at low or high dose, single or two shots; about 5 received placebo; per-sample allocation not given. Day 63 following the first vaccine or placebo injection was when the samples were taken. General study findings and limits: Spike-specific TCR breadth was greater after Ad26.COV2.S than placebo. Post-vaccination spike-specific CD8+ and CD4+ T cell responses reportedly had substantial breadth. Measurements of TCR breadth and depth may have given underestimates of the total T cell responses.

A note on this clone: Its cognate antigen is unknown.

Using immunoSEQ multiplex PCR, the repertoire was profiled, and TCRdb retains in-frame clones only, with some absent. The data hold 450,000 to 550,000 clones, with roughly nine tenths observed a single time. The clonotype originates from a person between 18 and 65 years old who received the Ad26.COV2.S COVID-19 vaccine or a placebo. The V call is TRBV14, the J call TRBJ1-5; no clear D. This specimen consisted of peripheral blood, obtained in a trial of Ad26.COV2.S vaccine versus placebo. The CDR3, as DNA: TGTGCCAGCAGCCAGTCGGGAGTTCAGCCCCAGCATTTT. The encoded protein is CASSQSGVQPQHF.